This paragraph covers one T cell receptor beta chain sequence. The record originates from a study of T cell changes during pregnancy in multiple sclerosis. This table comes from immunoSEQ multiplex PCR, and its TCRdb copy is limited to in-frame clones, with some not included. Of tens of thousands of clones listed, roughly 90% are singletons. The CDR3 loop spans 15 amino acids. J was trimmed by 2 bases and V by 5 bases; bases with no gene match: 8. Germline V CDR1 and CDR2: MNHEY, SMNVEV (reference sequence). The sample was CD8+ T cells from peripheral blood mononuclear cells, taken in the third trimester of pregnancy. The chain links TRBV27 to TRBJ2-5; 7 nucleotides line up with TRBD2. The sequence came from a female donor with multiple sclerosis, enrolled in a pregnancy study. CDR3 loop: CASSGTMEQQETQYF. In DNA form, the CDR3 reads TGTGCCAGCAGTGGGACTATGGAACAGCAAGAGACCCAGTACTTC.